This record covers a single TCR beta chain. The CDR3 loop spans 14 amino acids. CDR1 and CDR2 from the germline V gene are LNHDA and SQIVND (reference sequence). Trimming took 5 bases from V and 5 from J; bases not matched to a gene: 6. Per the authors' pipeline: Estimation of nucleated cell counts was performed using reference gene primer amplification. TCRdb's table, derived via immunoSEQ multiplex PCR, lists solely in-frame clones and lacks some. That table is the source of V, J and clone size, and D and trimming were worked out from the DNA. The profile covers approximately 170,000 clones, with approximately 87% appearing a single time and roughly 3.7% taken by the ten largest. This sample is part of a study of blood T cell repertoires in COVID-19. Study overall: Spain, Italy and the United States supplied samples that represented acute and convalescent COVID-19. The cDNA or gDNA used as material had been derived from T cells, B-cell-depleted T cells, or PBMCs.

This clonotype was obtained from a man between 18 and 29 years old with active or convalescent COVID-19. The chain is built from TRBV19 and TRBJ2-5, with TRBD1 identical over 9 bases. The sample was peripheral blood. The CDR3 here is CASSGTGGLETQYF. CDR3 coding DNA: TGTGCCAGTAGTGGTACAGGGGGCTTGGAGACCCAGTACTTC. The full variable domain, with the rest looked up from reference TRBV19 and TRBJ2-5, is DGGITQSPKYLFRKEGQNVTLSCEQNLNHDAMYWYRQDPGQGLRLIYYSQIVNDFQKGDIAEGYSVSREKKESFPLTVTSAQKNPTAFYLCASSGTGGLETQYFGPGTRLLVL.